These 21 T cell receptor beta chains came from one sample sequenced in a study of CD8+CD57+ T cells in acquired aplastic anemia. The use of genomic DNA as template underpinned the TCR beta VDJ and CDR3 profiling. One entry per CDR3 protein, called by TCRdb with MiXCR from the reads. The data contain roughly 170,000 distinct CDR3 sequences, almost 50% of them singletons. It was patients with CD8+CD57+ cell expansion by flow cytometry who were chosen for sequencing. The sequenced sample consisted of sorted CD4+, CD8+, or CD8+CD57+ T cells (not recorded which) from PBMCs. The receptors shown here come from a human donor with aplastic anemia.

The sample holds one count of this clonotype. The CDR3 bases are TGCGCCAGCGCGCGCCTCCCAGAAGAGACCCAGTACTTC. Translating it yields CASARLPEETQYF. V and J are TRBV5-1 and TRBJ2-5; D gene ambiguous. Germline-derived CDR1 and CDR2 are SGHRS and YFSETQ. The CDR3 extends over 13 amino acids. The V end was cut by 7 bases, the J end by 3 bases, with 13 bases between.

The chain is built from TRBV19 and TRBJ2-5; 10 nucleotides agree with TRBD1. In germline, CDR1 is LNHDA, CDR2 SQIVND (reference sequence). Trimming removed 3 bases from V and 2 bases from J; junction bases left unmatched: 6. The CDR3 has 16 amino acids. CDR3 loop: CASSMTGGEGQETQYF. CDR3 nucleotide sequence: TGTGCCAGTAGTATGACAGGGGGCGAAGGTCAAGAGACCCAGTACTTC.

This rearrangement joins TRBV7-6 to TRBJ2-7; no clear D gene. The CDR3 extends over 12 amino acids. CDR1 is SGHVS, CDR2 FNYEAQ, per germline. The V and J ends lost 3 bases and 7 bases respectively, with 10 bases between them. CDR3 nucleotides: TGTGCCAGCAGCTTTCTGGACGGGGAGCAGTACTTC. It is translated as CASSFLDGEQYF.

The chain recombines TRBV3-1 with TRBJ2-1, with 7 nucleotides matching TRBD1. Germline trimming cut 5 bases from V and 7 bases from J; bases unmatched to any gene: 8. Germline CDR1 LGHDT, CDR2 YNNKEL (reference sequence). The CDR3 runs 14 residues. The CDR3 loop reads CASSTRGQLNEQFF. The CDR3 DNA follows: TGTGCCAGCAGCACCCGGGGACAGTTGAATGAGCAGTTCTTC.

This clonotype has ten or more counts. The gene calls are TRBV20-1 and TRBJ2-1; tentatively, D is TRBD1 or TRBD2 (6 bases each). Trimming removed 0 bases at V and 6 bases at J, with 21 bases between. This CDR3 is 17 amino acids long. In germline, CDR1 is DFQATT, CDR2 SNEGSKA (reference sequence). The CDR3 bases are TGCAGTGCTAGAGATTACAGAACGGGGGCCTCCCTCAATGAGCAGTTCTTC. Translation gives CSARDYRTGASLNEQFF.

The chain uses TRBV7-6 and TRBJ2-5; D call uncertain. The V end was cut by 3 bases, the J end by 5 bases, with 10 bases between. CDR1 and CDR2 (germline): SGHVS, FNYEAQ. This CDR3 region has 13 residues. The CDR3 nucleotides are TGTGCCAGCAGCTTCCAGGTAGCCGAGACCCAGTACTTC. Translation gives CASSFQVAETQYF.

A remark on this clonotype: The CDR3 ends on some other residue instead of the conserved phenylalanine or tryptophan, so this is likely a read error. The chain uses TRBV5-1 and TRBJ2-5; D might be TRBD2 (7 bases). Germline CDR1 is SGHRS and CDR2 is YFSETQ. Trimming removed 5 bases at V and 4 bases at J, with 18 bases between. The CDR3 runs to 15 residues. CDR3 nucleotides: TGCGCCAGCAGACCTGGAGGGGGGGCTCCAGAGACCCAGTACCTC. This encodes CASRPGGGAPETQYL.

This chain joins TRBV10-1 and TRBJ2-2; no definite D call. The CDR3 is 13 residues long. V was clipped by 2 bases and J by 7 bases, with 8 bases between them. CDR1 is WNHNN, CDR2 SYGVQD, per germline (reference sequence). CDR3 nucleotide sequence: TGCGCCAGCAGTGAGAACTACCACGGGGAGCTGTTTTTT. It codes for CASSENYHGELFF.

The J gene is TRBJ1-2, the V gene TRBV15; tentatively, D is TRBD1 (5 bases). Germline V gives CDR1 LNHNV, CDR2 YYDKDF (reference sequence). This CDR3 comprises 15 residues. The V end was cut by 6 bases, the J end by 4 bases, with 18 bases between. The CDR3 sequence is CATSYRREVGYGYTF. The CDR3 nucleotides are TGTGCCACCAGTTACAGGCGTGAGGTGGGCTATGGCTACACCTTC.

With respect to this clonotype: Here the CDR3 omits its conserved ending phenylalanine or tryptophan, so a read error is the likely source. The CDR3 loop is CASGRGRSTDTQYL. In DNA form, the CDR3 reads TGTGCCAGCGGGAGGGGACGGAGCACAGATACGCAGTATCTT. The chain links TRBV7-9 to TRBJ2-3; 7 nucleotides align to TRBD2. The CDR3 runs 14 residues. In germline, CDR1 is SEHNR, CDR2 FQNEAQ (reference sequence). The junction had 5 bases not matched to a gene; V was cut back by 8 bases and J by 0 bases.

The chain employs TRBV20-1 and TRBJ2-5, with 9 bases lining up with TRBD1. The CDR3 has 16 amino acids. The germline V gene encodes CDR1 DFQATT and CDR2 SNEGSKA (reference sequence). Trimming took 5 bases from V and 0 from J; bases not matched to a gene: 10. The CDR3 sequence is CSAALRDRVYQETQYF. CDR3 nucleotide sequence: TGCAGTGCTGCATTGCGGGACAGGGTGTACCAAGAGACCCAGTACTTC.

In regard to this clonotype: A read error may be the cause here, since a much bigger clone is one base away. The V call is TRBV4-1, the J call TRBJ2-5, with 9 bases identical to TRBD2. J was trimmed by 2 bases and V by 2 bases; bases with no gene match: 9. CDR1 and CDR2 from the germline V gene are MGHRA and YSYEKL. The CDR3 length is 17 residues. CDR3 in amino acids: CASSQNWAGGLQETQYF. DNA of the CDR3: TGCGCCAGCAGCCAAAACTGGGCGGGGGGGCTGCAAGAGACCCAGTACTTC.

There are many counts of this clonotype. The rearrangement uses TRBV6-1 and TRBJ2-2; D not certain. This CDR3 comprises 12 residues. Germline lookup yields CDR1 MNHNS and CDR2 SASEGT. Trimming removed 2 bases from V and 2 bases from J, with 0 bases in between. Here the CDR3 reads CASSENTGELFF. The CDR3 nucleotides read TGTGCCAGCAGTGAAAACACCGGGGAGCTGTTTTTT.

The V and J genes are TRBV12-3 or TRBV12-4 and TRBJ1-5; a weak D match, TRBD1 (5 bases). The V and J ends lost 3 bases and 2 bases respectively, with 14 bases between them. The CDR3 totals 16 residues. The CDR3 sequence is CASSFGRWGGNQPQHF. CDR3 in DNA: TGTGCCAGCAGTTTCGGTAGGTGGGGGGGCAATCAGCCCCAGCATTTT.

This clonotype was seen a few times. The rearrangement joins TRBV10-2 to TRBJ1-2, with a weak D call TRBD1 (6 bases). With 3 bases removed from V and 1 base from J, the gap between germline ends came to 15 bases. Germline V CDR1 and CDR2: WSHSY, SAAADI. The CDR3 length is 16 residues. CDR3 in amino acids: CASSEGGRLLNYGYTF. CDR3 DNA sequence: TGCGCCAGCAGTGAAGGGGGACGGCTCCTTAACTATGGCTACACCTTC.

This clonotype was observed at least ten times. This chain joins TRBV19 and TRBJ1-2; TRBD1 aligns across 8 bases. This CDR3 contains 14 residues. Germline V gives CDR1 LNHDA, CDR2 SQIVND (reference sequence). After removal of 4 bases from V and 3 bases from J, the junction contained 4 bases not matched to a gene. DNA of the CDR3: TGTGCCAGTAGTACTCCGGGACAGGACTATGGCTACACCTTC. Residues: CASSTPGQDYGYTF.

The chain links TRBV13 to TRBJ2-7, with 7 bases lining up with TRBD1. The CDR3 is 15 residues long. Trimming removed 1 base from V and 5 bases from J; junction bases left unmatched: 8. Germline-derived CDR1 and CDR2 are PRHDT and FYEKMQ (reference sequence). The CDR3 loop reads CASSLVGDSEDEQYF. CDR3 sequence (DNA): TGTGCCAGCAGCTTAGTAGGGGACAGTGAGGACGAGCAGTACTTC.

The chain joins TRBV7-9 to TRBJ1-2, with D perhaps matching TRBD1 (5 bases). Trimming took 1 base from V and 4 from J, leaving 10 bases between them. Germline V lookup: CDR1 SEHNR, CDR2 FQNEAQ (reference sequence). The CDR3 contains 14 residues. This CDR3 reads CASSLGDLPYGYTF. CDR3 nucleotide sequence: TGTGCCAGCAGCTTAGGGGACCTCCCCTATGGCTACACCTTC.

This clonotype was seen only a few times. The chain employs TRBV10-2 and TRBJ1-2; no reliable D call. CDR3 length equals 15 residues. Germline V gives CDR1 WSHSY, CDR2 SAAADI. V lost 2 bases and J lost 4, with 14 bases in between. In DNA, the CDR3 is TGCGCCAGCAGTGAGATTCCGGGAGGCGTCTATGGCTACACCTTC. The encoded protein is CASSEIPGGVYGYTF.

The gene calls are TRBV18 and TRBJ1-2; D is possibly TRBD1 (6 bases). From germline, CDR1 is KGHSH and CDR2 LQKENI. V lost 3 bases and J 2 bases, leaving 19 bases between the germline ends. The CDR3 sequence is 17 residues long. CDR3 loop: CASSPPRQVGINYGYTF. The CDR3 nucleotides are TGTGCCAGCTCACCTCCTAGACAGGTGGGGATCAACTATGGCTACACCTTC.

This clonotype was recorded a few times. The V call is TRBV25-1, the J call TRBJ2-1, with 8 nucleotides matching TRBD1. Trimming took 8 bases from V and 4 from J; bases not matched to a gene: 7. From germline, CDR1 is MGHDK and CDR2 SYGVNS. This CDR3 spans 14 amino acids. CDR3 DNA sequence: TGTGCCAGCTCACCGGGACAGGCGTACAATGAGCAGTTCTTC. Its translation is CASSPGQAYNEQFF.